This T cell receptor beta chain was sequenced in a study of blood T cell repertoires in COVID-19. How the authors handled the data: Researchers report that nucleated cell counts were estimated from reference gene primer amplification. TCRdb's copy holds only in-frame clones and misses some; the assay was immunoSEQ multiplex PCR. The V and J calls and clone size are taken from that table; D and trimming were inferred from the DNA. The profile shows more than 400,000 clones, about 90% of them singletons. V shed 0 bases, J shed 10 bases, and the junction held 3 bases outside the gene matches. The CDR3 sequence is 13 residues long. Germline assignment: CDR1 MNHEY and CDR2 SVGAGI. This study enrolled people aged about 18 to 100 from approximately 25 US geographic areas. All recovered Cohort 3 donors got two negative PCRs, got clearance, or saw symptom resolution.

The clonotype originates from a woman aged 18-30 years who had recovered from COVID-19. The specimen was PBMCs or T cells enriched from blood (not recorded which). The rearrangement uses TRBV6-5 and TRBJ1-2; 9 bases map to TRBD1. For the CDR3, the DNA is TGTGCCAGCAGTTACTCGTGGGACAGGGCCTACACCTTC. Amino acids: CASSYSWDRAYTF.